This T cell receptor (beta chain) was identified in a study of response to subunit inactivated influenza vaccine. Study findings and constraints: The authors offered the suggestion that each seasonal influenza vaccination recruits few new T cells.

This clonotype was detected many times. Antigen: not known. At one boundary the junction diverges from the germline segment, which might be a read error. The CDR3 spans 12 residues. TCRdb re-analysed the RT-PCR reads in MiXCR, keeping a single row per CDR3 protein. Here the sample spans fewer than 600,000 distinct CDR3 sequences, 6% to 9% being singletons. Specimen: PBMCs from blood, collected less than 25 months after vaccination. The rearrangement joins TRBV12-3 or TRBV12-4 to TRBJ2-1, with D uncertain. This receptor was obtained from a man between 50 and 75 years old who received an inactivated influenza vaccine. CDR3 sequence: CASSARVSTPVF. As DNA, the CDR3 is TGTGCCAGCAGTGCCCGGGTCAGCACCCCCGTCTTC.